The 20 T cell receptor beta chains listed next were all sequenced from one sample in a study of T cell repertoires in cytomegalovirus infection (dated by TCRdb to between 2018 and 2021). Sequencing used an Illumina HiSeq 1500. TCRdb itself trimmed the public reads at Q25 with fastp, ran MiXCR and retained productive beta chains. Each CDR3 protein appears once, grouped with its most common genes and DNA. This sample has about 300,000 distinct CDR3 sequences in its table, and approximately 10% of those were observed once. Over 2.5% of the sample belongs to the ten largest clones. The sequencing sample was made of PBMCs. The receptors shown here come from a human donor in good health (CMV status not recorded). Some clones in this sample may be carry-over from other donors' samples.

This clonotype showed up just a few times. This chain connects TRBV20-1 to TRBJ2-6; possibly TRBD2 for D (5 bases). V lost 3 bases and J lost 4, with 16 bases in between. The CDR3 is 16 amino acids. Germline assignment: CDR1 DFQATT and CDR2 SNEGSKA (reference sequence). CDR3 amino acids: CSASSGVLRGANVLTF. The CDR3 region has the DNA TGCAGTGCTAGTTCCGGGGTACTACGCGGGGCCAACGTCCTGACTTTC.

This clonotype was picked up many times. This sequence joins TRBV7-8 and TRBJ1-1; 8 nucleotides line up with TRBD1. With V trimmed by 5 bases and J by 6 bases, 5 bases remained unmatched. The CDR3 totals 13 residues. Germline V gene sequence: CDR1 SGHVS, CDR2 FQNEAQ. For the CDR3, the DNA is TGTGCCAGCAGCGACAGGGGATGGGCTGAAGCTTTCTTT. Its translation is CASSDRGWAEAFF.

This clonotype was seen repeatedly, ten times or more. The chain has TRBV15 and TRBJ2-7; D gene uncertain. Germline lookup yields CDR1 LNHNV and CDR2 YYDKDF (reference sequence). V lost 0 bases and J lost 0, with 9 bases in between. This CDR3 spans 15 amino acids. CDR3 protein: CATSRDGLSSYEQYV. CDR3 bases: TGTGCCACCAGCAGAGATGGGCTGAGCTCCTACGAGCAGTACGTC.

The sample holds many counts of this clonotype. The chain links TRBV6-4 to TRBJ2-3; 8 bases line up with TRBD2. The CDR3 extends over 15 amino acids. Trimming took 0 bases from V and 4 from J; bases not matched to a gene: 3. Germline V lookup: CDR1 MRHNA, CDR2 SNTAGT. The CDR3 DNA reads TGTGCCAGCAGTGACTCGACGGGGGGGCCAGATACGCAGTATTTT. Its protein is CASSDSTGGPDTQYF.

The V gene is TRBV20-1, the J gene TRBJ1-6, with no clear D. The CDR3 contains 13 residues. Germline assignment: CDR1 DFQATT and CDR2 SNEGSKA (reference sequence). Written as DNA, the CDR3 is TGCAGCGCTCCGGGTGCCCTGGGATCACCCCTCCACTTT. This gives the protein CSAPGALGSPLHF.

This clonotype has ten or more counts. The rearrangement uses TRBV7-9 and TRBJ2-3; D call uncertain. CDR3 length equals 12 residues. V was clipped by 5 bases and J by 7 bases, with 10 bases between them. Germline CDR1 reads SEHNR; CDR2 reads FQNEAQ (reference sequence). The CDR3 nucleotides are TGTGCCAGCAGCCTGGAGTTGAATACGCAGTATTTT. Encoded protein: CASSLELNTQYF.

This clonotype was recorded at least ten times. The germline gene is not matched at one end of the junction; a read error may be the cause. V usage is TRBV6-2 or TRBV6-3 and J usage is TRBJ2-1, with 9 nucleotides matching TRBD1. CDR3 length: 15 residues. Germline loops: CDR1 MNHEY, CDR2 SVGEGT. The CDR3 spells CATREGQGIYSEQFF. CDR3 coding DNA: TGTGCCACCAGGGAGGGACAGGGAATCTACAGTGAGCAGTTCTTC.

This clonotype came up many times. This rearrangement joins TRBV12-5 to TRBJ1-1; no clear D. Trimming cost V 7 bases and J 8 bases, with 17 bases left between them. The germline V gene has CDR1 LGHNT and CDR2 FRNRAP. CDR3 length: 13 residues. For the CDR3, the DNA is TGTGCTAGTGCCGTCGGCGGGTTAGCCGAAGCTTTCTTT. This gives the protein CASAVGGLAEAFF.

This clonotype was observed at least ten times. The rearrangement uses TRBV7-9 and TRBJ2-2; 8 bases agree with TRBD2. The CDR3 totals 17 residues. The junction had 8 bases not matched to a gene; V was cut back by 5 bases and J by 0 bases. Germline V gives CDR1 SEHNR, CDR2 FQNEAQ (reference sequence). The CDR3 here is CASSRLSGATNTGELFF. The CDR3 DNA is TGTGCCAGCAGCCGTCTTAGCGGGGCCACGAACACCGGGGAGCTGTTTTTT.

This clonotype turned up a few times. The chain is built from TRBV6-6 and TRBJ2-7; no firm D call. This CDR3 spans 13 amino acids. V dropped 2 bases and J dropped 1 base, with 6 bases sitting between them. The germline V gene has CDR1 MNHNY and CDR2 SVGAGI (reference sequence). CDR3 DNA: TGTGCCAGCAGTTACGACACTTCCTACGAGCAGTACGTC. It specifies CASSYDTSYEQYV.

J is TRBJ1-2 and V is TRBV29-1; TRBD1 is a possible D gene (6 bases). Trimming left V 6 bases short and J 5 bases short, with 13 bases between. Germline CDR1 SQVTM, CDR2 ANQGSEA. This CDR3 comprises 12 residues. CDR3 protein: CSVRDNYYGYTF. The DNA of the CDR3 is TGCAGCGTAAGGGACAACTATTATGGCTACACCTTC.

The genes are TRBV20-1 and TRBJ2-4, with D possibly TRBD1 on 6 matching bases. Germline V lookup: CDR1 DFQATT, CDR2 SNEGSKA (reference sequence). The CDR3 has 15 amino acids. V was shortened by 2 bases and J by 2 bases, with 13 bases between the two germline ends. CDR3 in DNA: TGCAGTGCTAGACAGGGGACCTACCCCAAAAACATTCAGTACTTC. This translates into CSARQGTYPKNIQYF.

This clonotype was recorded at least ten times. As DNA, the CDR3 is TGTGCCAGTAGTGACGGGACCCACCCTTTGAACACTGAAGCTTTCTTT. As protein: CASSDGTHPLNTEAFF. V gene TRBV19 combines with J gene TRBJ1-1; a possible D gene is TRBD1 (5 bases). Trimming cost V 5 bases and J 0 bases, with 16 bases left between them. The CDR3 contains 16 residues. Germline V CDR1 and CDR2: LNHDA, SQIVND (reference sequence).

The sample holds many counts of this clonotype. The rearrangement links TRBV20-1 to TRBJ2-7, with 9 positions matching TRBD1. The junction had 7 bases not matched to a gene; V was cut back by 0 bases and J by 4 bases. Germline CDR1 reads DFQATT; CDR2 reads SNEGSKA (reference sequence). The CDR3 totals 15 residues. The CDR3 is CSARDSRTGVYEQYF. For the CDR3, the DNA is TGCAGTGCTAGAGATAGCAGGACAGGGGTTTACGAGCAGTACTTC.

This clonotype was picked up a small number of times. The genes are TRBV29-1 and TRBJ2-2, with D possibly being TRBD1 (6 bases). Between the trimmed V and J ends, which lost 6 bases and 2 bases, there was a span of 13 bases. The CDR3 covers 14 residues. CDR1 and CDR2 from the germline V gene are SQVTM and ANQGSEA. The CDR3 here is CSVEQDRNTGELFF. The CDR3 DNA is TGCAGCGTGGAACAGGACAGAAACACCGGGGAGCTGTTTTTT.

V gene TRBV12-3 or TRBV12-4 combines with J gene TRBJ2-7; TRBD1 matches at 7 bases. The CDR3 has 14 amino acids. With 6 bases clipped from V and 2 bases from J, the junction kept 7 bases outside the gene matches. The CDR3 spells CASSHGQAAYEQYF. The CDR3 region has the DNA TGTGCCAGCAGCCATGGACAGGCGGCCTACGAGCAGTACTTC.

The chain carries TRBV5-1 and TRBJ1-1; possible D gene TRBD1, 6 bases. The CDR3 loop spans 15 amino acids. Germline CDR1 reads SGHRS; CDR2 reads YFSETQ. With 4 bases removed from V and 2 bases from J, the gap between germline ends came to 15 bases. CDR3 loop: CASSPTTGSNTEAFF. The CDR3 DNA sequence: TGCGCCAGCAGCCCAACGACAGGATCCAACACTGAAGCTTTCTTT.

Notes on this clonotype: The missing conserved phenylalanine or tryptophan at the end of this CDR3 makes a read error likely. The chain links TRBV6-4 to TRBJ2-3; 8 bases agree with TRBD1. V was pared by 3 bases and J by 4 bases, with 3 bases of the junction left unmatched. The length of the CDR3 is 14 residues. Per the germline V gene, CDR1 is MRHNA and CDR2 is SNTAGT. The CDR3 DNA follows: TGTGCCAGCAGTGAGCGGGGACAGGCAGATACGCAGTATTAT. It encodes CASSERGQADTQYY.

V and J are TRBV15 and TRBJ2-7; D perhaps matches TRBD2 (5 bases). The CDR3 runs 15 residues. CDR1 and CDR2 (germline): LNHNV, YYDKDF (reference sequence). Trimming took 1 base from V and 0 from J, leaving 10 bases between them. The CDR3 nucleotides read TGTGCCACCAGCAGAGGAGATGGGAGCTCCTACGAGCAGTACGTC. It yields the protein CATSRGDGSSYEQYV.

Ten or more counts support this clonotype. The chain is built from TRBV20-1 and TRBJ2-5; D may be TRBD2 (5 bases). Germline V gives CDR1 DFQATT, CDR2 SNEGSKA (reference sequence). This CDR3 is 15 amino acids long. The V and J ends lost 0 bases and 7 bases respectively, with 18 bases between them. CDR3 DNA: TGCAGTGCTAGAGATCCGGCGGGTGACCTCAGGACCCAGTACTTC. Protein: CSARDPAGDLRTQYF.